This T cell receptor (beta chain) was sequenced for a study of blood T cell repertoires in COVID-19. This CDR3 has 14 residues. Germline CDR1 and CDR2: LGHDT and YNNKEL (reference sequence). Trimming took off 6 bases at V and 2 bases at J, with 13 bases between the two ends. Data came from immunoSEQ multiplex PCR; TCRdb stores just in-frame clones and leaves some out. The sample carries 330,000 or so clones, roughly 86% recorded once. The TCR comes from a young man with COVID-19, enrolled during active disease. This chain connects TRBV3-1 (or the pseudogene TRBV3-2) to TRBJ2-5, with D perhaps TRBD1 (5 bases). Material for sequencing was peripheral blood. This CDR3 reads CASSFFTGQETQYF. The CDR3 bases are TGTGCCAGCAGTTTTTTCACAGGACAAGAGACCCAGTACTTC.